These 27 T cell receptor beta chains originate from one sample sequenced in a study of blood T cells in healthy people across ages. Alongside a J-beta primer mix, a sample-barcoded 5' primer served in a second PCR lasting about 7 to 12 cycles. MiXCR, run by TCRdb on the 5' RACE reads, gives a single entry per CDR3 protein. The table lists about 1.4 million distinct CDR3 sequences, approximately 59% of them singletons. Sequencing input: blood. These receptors originate from a man younger than 30 in good health.

This clonotype was counted between two and nine times. The rearrangement joins TRBV4-2 to TRBJ1-1; weak D call: TRBD1 (6 bases). The CDR3 contains 16 residues. Germline lookup yields CDR1 LGHNA and CDR2 YNFKEQ. Trimming cost V 3 bases and J 0 bases, with 14 bases left between them. The CDR3 here is CASSQGRDTMNTEAFF. CDR3 DNA sequence: TGTGCCAGCAGCCAGGGTCGGGACACTATGAACACTGAAGCTTTCTTT.

The chain uses TRBV11-3 and TRBJ2-5; a possible D gene is TRBD1 (6 bases). Germline lookup yields CDR1 SGHNT and CDR2 YENEEA. The CDR3 extends over 13 amino acids. The V gene lost 2 bases and the J gene lost 11 bases, with 15 bases spanning the gap. CDR3 residues: CASSLNRVEEQYF. CDR3 coding DNA: TGTGCCAGCAGCTTAAACAGGGTGGAAGAGCAGTACTTC.

This sequence joins TRBV29-1 and TRBJ2-5, with D perhaps TRBD2 (5 bases). The length of the CDR3 is 15 residues. Germline V lookup: CDR1 SQVTM, CDR2 ANQGSEA. V dropped 3 bases and J dropped 4 bases, with 18 bases sitting between them. The CDR3 loop is CSVEASEEKRETQYF. As DNA, the CDR3 is TGCAGCGTTGAGGCGTCGGAGGAGAAGCGAGAGACCCAGTACTTC.

This clonotype was observed a few times. The rearrangement links TRBV6-2 or TRBV6-3 to TRBJ2-5, with no clear D. Germline CDR1 and CDR2: MNHEY and SVGEGT. The CDR3 spans 13 residues. V was clipped by 5 bases and J by 1 base, with 8 bases between them. In DNA form, the CDR3 reads TGTGCCAGCAGTGGACCATTCCAAGAGACCCAGTACTTC. This codes for CASSGPFQETQYF.

The chain uses TRBV3-1 and TRBJ2-6, with D unresolved. Germline V gives CDR1 LGHDT, CDR2 YNNKEL (reference sequence). V shed 1 base and J shed 2 bases, with 15 bases lying between them. The length of the CDR3 is 18 residues. The CDR3 DNA sequence: TGTGCCAGCAGCCAAGGCCCAGTGAAGTCAGCTGGGGCCAACGTCCTGACTTTC. It encodes CASSQGPVKSAGANVLTF.

This clonotype was detected only once. The rearrangement uses TRBV12-3 or TRBV12-4 and TRBJ2-1, with 11 nucleotides matching TRBD2. Losses at the gene ends were 7 bases for V and 7 bases for J; bases not matched to a gene: 6. The CDR3 consists of 14 residues. In DNA form, the CDR3 reads TGTGCCAGCACCCGACGACTAGCGGGAAATGAGCAGTTCTTC. Residues: CASTRRLAGNEQFF.

V and J are TRBV5-1 and TRBJ2-5; D is perhaps TRBD1 (6 bases). This CDR3 region has 14 residues. V dropped 4 bases and J dropped 2 bases, with 12 bases sitting between them. The germline V gene has CDR1 SGHRS and CDR2 YFSETQ. The CDR3 DNA is TGCGCCAGCAGCACAAGGGGGTGGCAAGAGACCCAGTACTTC. Protein: CASSTRGWQETQYF.

The chain combines TRBV11-3 with TRBJ2-3; D remains unclear. Deletions cut 1 base from V and 6 bases from J, with 8 bases between. This CDR3 is built from 13 residues. Germline CDR1 SGHNT, CDR2 YENEEA. The CDR3, as DNA: TGTGCCAGCAGCTTAGGATACGCGGATACGCAGTATTTT. Translated, it gives CASSLGYADTQYF.

The chain uses TRBV6-5 and TRBJ1-1; the D gene is possibly TRBD1 (5 bases). The germline V and J ends were trimmed by 7 bases and 6 bases, with 12 bases remaining between them. The CDR3 loop spans 12 amino acids. The germline gives CDR1 MNHEY, CDR2 SVGAGI. The CDR3 spells CASISRAAEAFF. The CDR3 coding sequence is TGTGCCAGCATCAGCAGGGCGGCTGAAGCTTTCTTT.

The gene calls are TRBV5-5 and TRBJ2-5; TRBD2 matches at 8 bases. This CDR3 spans 17 amino acids. After removal of 8 bases from V and 2 bases from J, the junction contained 17 bases not matched to a gene. Germline CDR1 SGHKS, CDR2 YYEKEE (reference sequence). CDR3 sequence: CASRLLYMGLGQETQYF. The DNA for the CDR3 is TGTGCCAGTCGACTCCTTTACATGGGACTAGGTCAAGAGACCCAGTACTTC.

The rearrangement uses TRBV12-3 or TRBV12-4 and TRBJ2-7; tentative D call: TRBD1 (6 bases). The CDR3 is 13 amino acids. Trimming took off 3 bases at V and 5 bases at J, with 11 bases between the two ends. The chain's CDR3 is CASSFIPGDEQYF. DNA of the CDR3: TGTGCCAGCAGTTTTATTCCAGGGGACGAGCAGTACTTC.

This clonotype was detected a few times. This chain connects TRBV12-3 or TRBV12-4 to TRBJ2-4; no definite D call. Trimming cost V 6 bases and J 0 bases, with 21 bases left between them. CDR3 length: 18 residues. This CDR3 reads CASRPKGSARLAKNIQYF. In DNA form, the CDR3 reads TGTGCCAGCAGGCCCAAAGGCAGCGCGAGGTTAGCCAAAAACATTCAGTACTTC.

This clonotype has more than one count but fewer than ten. The chain couples TRBV28 to TRBJ2-5, with unresolved D. The J call could be wrong; TRBJ2-7 is a better fit for the DNA end. This CDR3 spans 12 amino acids. CDR1 MDHEN and CDR2 SYDVKM come from the germline V gene. The CDR3 loop reads CASSLRTAEQYF. The DNA of the CDR3 is TGTGCCAGCAGTTTAAGAACAGCCGAGCAGTACTTC.

The sample holds many counts of this clonotype. The V call is TRBV20-1, the J call TRBJ2-3, with D unresolved. The CDR3 has 11 amino acids. Germline CDR1 and CDR2: DFQATT and SNEGSKA (reference sequence). The CDR3 DNA sequence: TGCACCGCTGTCATTACAGATACGCAGTATTTT. Protein sequence: CTAVITDTQYF.

In this sample, this clonotype turned up a few times. The chain employs TRBV11-2 and TRBJ1-2; D is uncertain. The CDR3 extends over 14 amino acids. The germline CDR1 and CDR2 sequences are SGHAT and FQNNGV. V was trimmed by 2 bases and J by 6 bases, leaving 13 bases between them. CDR3 amino acids: CASSLNPGRHGYTF. As DNA, the CDR3 is TGTGCCAGCAGCTTAAATCCGGGCCGCCATGGCTACACCTTC.

The J gene is TRBJ1-2, the V gene TRBV20-1; D unclear. Trimming stripped 0 bases from V and 2 bases from J, with 7 bases between. The CDR3 sequence is 13 residues long. Per the germline V gene, CDR1 is DFQATT and CDR2 is SNEGSKA (reference sequence). This chain's CDR3 is CSARELRNYGYTF. The CDR3 DNA sequence: TGCAGTGCTAGAGAATTGCGGAACTATGGCTACACCTTC.

The chain carries TRBV21-1 and TRBJ2-1; the table's D call TRBD2 went unverified against the DNA. TRBV21-1 is shown as a pseudogene. This CDR3 has 16 residues. The CDR3 spells CASSMTSGNAYDEQFF. CDR3 nucleotide sequence: TGTGCCAGCAGCATGACTAGCGGGAACGCCTACGATGAGCAGTTCTTC.

The chain couples TRBV28 to TRBJ2-1, with a tentative D call TRBD1 (5 bases). Germline V gene sequence: CDR1 MDHEN, CDR2 SYDVKM. Trimming took off 1 base at V and 12 bases at J, with 10 bases between the two ends. This CDR3 has 12 amino acids. CDR3 in amino acids: CASSLSGKRQFF. The CDR3, as DNA: TGTGCCAGCAGTTTATCAGGGAAAAGGCAGTTCTTC.

This sequence joins TRBV6-2 or TRBV6-3 and TRBJ2-5; no clear D. Germline CDR1 is MNHEY and CDR2 is SVGEGT. The CDR3 extends over 12 amino acids. The V end lost 6 bases, the J end lost 5 bases, and 10 bases lay between the germline ends. DNA for the CDR3: TGTGCCAGCAGCTCCGCACCGGAGACCCAGTACTTC. Translation gives CASSSAPETQYF.

The J gene is TRBJ1-2, the V gene TRBV6-6; 10 bases are shared with TRBD1. CDR3 size: 14 residues. Germline CDR1 MNHNY, CDR2 SVGAGI (reference sequence). The V segment lost 5 bases and the J segment 5 bases; nucleotides outside the gene matches: 5. CDR3 sequence: CASSRDRGGYGYTF. The CDR3 nucleotides read TGTGCCAGCAGTAGGGACAGGGGAGGATATGGCTACACCTTC.

V gene TRBV7-8 combines with J gene TRBJ2-1; 8 nucleotides match TRBD1. This CDR3 contains 15 residues. V lost 5 bases, J lost 8 bases, and 11 bases stayed unmatched. Germline lookup yields CDR1 SGHVS and CDR2 FQNEAQ. In DNA, the CDR3 is TGTGCCAGCAGCACCACAGGGGGGAGTGGGGATGAGCAGTTCTTC. As protein: CASSTTGGSGDEQFF.

CDR3 bases: TGCAGTCTATGGGGGGACACTGAAGCTTTCTTT. It encodes CSLWGDTEAFF. The chain uses TRBV20-1 and TRBJ1-1, with a possible D match to TRBD1 (5 bases). Trimming removed 8 bases from V and 3 bases from J, with 10 bases in between. The CDR3 covers 11 residues. CDR1 is DFQATT, CDR2 SNEGSKA, per germline (reference sequence).

This clonotype was detected a few times. This chain uses TRBV10-3 with TRBJ2-5; the D gene is possibly TRBD1 (6 bases). V lost 2 bases and J 11 bases, leaving 15 bases between the germline ends. The CDR3 covers 13 residues. Germline-derived CDR1 and CDR2 are ENHRY and SYGVKD. The CDR3 coding sequence is TGTGCCATCAGTGAGGGGACAAAGGAGGAGCAGTACTTC. Amino acid sequence: CAISEGTKEEQYF.

J is TRBJ2-7 and V is TRBV29-1; 7 positions agree with TRBD1. J gave up 0 bases and V 5 bases, and 4 bases lay outside the gene matches. The germline V gene encodes CDR1 SQVTM and CDR2 ANQGSEA. The CDR3 runs to 13 residues. In DNA, the CDR3 is TGCAGCGTTCACGGACAGGTCTCCTACGAGCAGTACTTC. Translation gives CSVHGQVSYEQYF.

The V call is TRBV27, the J call TRBJ2-3; D could derive from TRBD1 or TRBD2 (6 bases each). The CDR3 is made up of 16 amino acids. Trimming stripped 6 bases from V and 2 bases from J, with 18 bases between. CDR1 MNHEY and CDR2 SMNVEV come from the germline V gene (reference sequence). The CDR3 protein is CASSPPGAGLTDTQYF. In nucleotides, the CDR3 is TGTGCCAGCAGCCCCCCGGGGGCAGGGCTCACAGATACGCAGTATTTT.

This clonotype was picked up one time. The chain joins TRBV28 to TRBJ2-2, with 9 bases matching TRBD1. Germline V gene sequence: CDR1 MDHEN, CDR2 SYDVKM. V lost 10 bases to trimming and J lost 2 bases; unmatched junction nucleotides: 11. The CDR3 has 16 residues. CDR3 sequence reads: CATHNPGQGNTGELFF. The CDR3 nucleotides are TGTGCCACCCATAATCCGGGACAGGGTAACACCGGGGAGCTGTTTTTT.

This clonotype appeared once. A much larger clone differs by one base, so this may be a read error. The J gene is TRBJ2-2, the V gene TRBV25-1; 16 nucleotides line up with TRBD2. This CDR3 spans 15 amino acids. CDR1 and CDR2 from the germline V gene are MGHDK and SYGVNS. CDR3: CASRGTSGGAGGLFF. As DNA, the CDR3 is TGTGCCAGCAGAGGGACTAGCGGGGGGGCCGGGGGGCTGTTTTTT.